This record concerns one T cell receptor (beta chain) sequence. The antigen is undetermined. The data are from a study of cytomegalovirus exposure and HLA in healthy donors. Points from the study as a whole: Cytomegalovirus-associated status was assigned to more than 150 TCR beta chains.

The V end was cut by 3 bases, the J end by 0 bases, with 5 bases between. Germline CDR1 and CDR2: KGHSH and LQKENI. This CDR3 has 14 amino acids. PCR primers comprised 60 Vbeta and 13 Jbeta primers. Libraries were prepared by immunoSEQ multiplex PCR; TCRdb keeps only in-frame clonotypes and omits some of them. The specimen's table records around 140,000 clones. The donors (healthy individuals) were bone marrow donors. The rearrangement joins TRBV18 to TRBJ1-4; D not certain. The clonotype originates from a woman aged 35 to 49 in good health and CMV-seronegative. The sample was PBMCs. The CDR3 here is CASSPQATNEKLFF. CDR3 sequence (DNA): TGTGCCAGCTCACCCCAGGCAACTAATGAAAAACTGTTTTTT.